This TCR beta chain was sequenced in a study of CD8+ T cells in alopecia areata. Study-wide results and limits: Treatment with tofacitinib significantly lowered scalp clonality and reduced expanded CD8+ clones among the top 100. Since there was just one nonresponder, nobody can yet say how baseline CD8+ expansion ties to response.

As regards this clone: Its antigen is unidentified.

The treatment here: oral pan-JAK inhibitor, 5-10 mg twice daily. The CDR3 consists of 15 residues. J was trimmed by 2 bases and V by 5 bases; bases with no gene match: 6. Per germline, CDR1 SNHLY and CDR2 FYNNEI. RNA, once extracted, was reverse transcribed into cDNA for use as the sequencing template. The method was immunoSEQ multiplex PCR; TCRdb's version includes in-frame clones alone and lacks a portion of them. The table lists 150,000 to 200,000 clones, about 60% of them singletons. This material consisted of CD4+ T cells sorted from blood, taken at week 24, from a patient treated with tofacitinib. This TCR was sampled from a human donor with alopecia areata. The chain uses TRBV2 and TRBJ2-7, with 10 bases matching TRBD1. In nucleotides, the CDR3 is TGTGCCAGCAGTTCCCCGGGACAGGGGACCTACGAGCAGTACTTC. Amino acid sequence: CASSSPGQGTYEQYF. Based on the CDR3 plus reference TRBV2 and TRBJ2-7, the full variable domain is EPEVTQTPSHQVTQMGQEVILRCVPISNHLYFYWYRQILGQKVEFLVSFYNNEISEKSEIFDDQFSVERPDGSNFTLKIRSTKLEDSAMYFCASSSPGQGTYEQYFGPGTRLTVT.